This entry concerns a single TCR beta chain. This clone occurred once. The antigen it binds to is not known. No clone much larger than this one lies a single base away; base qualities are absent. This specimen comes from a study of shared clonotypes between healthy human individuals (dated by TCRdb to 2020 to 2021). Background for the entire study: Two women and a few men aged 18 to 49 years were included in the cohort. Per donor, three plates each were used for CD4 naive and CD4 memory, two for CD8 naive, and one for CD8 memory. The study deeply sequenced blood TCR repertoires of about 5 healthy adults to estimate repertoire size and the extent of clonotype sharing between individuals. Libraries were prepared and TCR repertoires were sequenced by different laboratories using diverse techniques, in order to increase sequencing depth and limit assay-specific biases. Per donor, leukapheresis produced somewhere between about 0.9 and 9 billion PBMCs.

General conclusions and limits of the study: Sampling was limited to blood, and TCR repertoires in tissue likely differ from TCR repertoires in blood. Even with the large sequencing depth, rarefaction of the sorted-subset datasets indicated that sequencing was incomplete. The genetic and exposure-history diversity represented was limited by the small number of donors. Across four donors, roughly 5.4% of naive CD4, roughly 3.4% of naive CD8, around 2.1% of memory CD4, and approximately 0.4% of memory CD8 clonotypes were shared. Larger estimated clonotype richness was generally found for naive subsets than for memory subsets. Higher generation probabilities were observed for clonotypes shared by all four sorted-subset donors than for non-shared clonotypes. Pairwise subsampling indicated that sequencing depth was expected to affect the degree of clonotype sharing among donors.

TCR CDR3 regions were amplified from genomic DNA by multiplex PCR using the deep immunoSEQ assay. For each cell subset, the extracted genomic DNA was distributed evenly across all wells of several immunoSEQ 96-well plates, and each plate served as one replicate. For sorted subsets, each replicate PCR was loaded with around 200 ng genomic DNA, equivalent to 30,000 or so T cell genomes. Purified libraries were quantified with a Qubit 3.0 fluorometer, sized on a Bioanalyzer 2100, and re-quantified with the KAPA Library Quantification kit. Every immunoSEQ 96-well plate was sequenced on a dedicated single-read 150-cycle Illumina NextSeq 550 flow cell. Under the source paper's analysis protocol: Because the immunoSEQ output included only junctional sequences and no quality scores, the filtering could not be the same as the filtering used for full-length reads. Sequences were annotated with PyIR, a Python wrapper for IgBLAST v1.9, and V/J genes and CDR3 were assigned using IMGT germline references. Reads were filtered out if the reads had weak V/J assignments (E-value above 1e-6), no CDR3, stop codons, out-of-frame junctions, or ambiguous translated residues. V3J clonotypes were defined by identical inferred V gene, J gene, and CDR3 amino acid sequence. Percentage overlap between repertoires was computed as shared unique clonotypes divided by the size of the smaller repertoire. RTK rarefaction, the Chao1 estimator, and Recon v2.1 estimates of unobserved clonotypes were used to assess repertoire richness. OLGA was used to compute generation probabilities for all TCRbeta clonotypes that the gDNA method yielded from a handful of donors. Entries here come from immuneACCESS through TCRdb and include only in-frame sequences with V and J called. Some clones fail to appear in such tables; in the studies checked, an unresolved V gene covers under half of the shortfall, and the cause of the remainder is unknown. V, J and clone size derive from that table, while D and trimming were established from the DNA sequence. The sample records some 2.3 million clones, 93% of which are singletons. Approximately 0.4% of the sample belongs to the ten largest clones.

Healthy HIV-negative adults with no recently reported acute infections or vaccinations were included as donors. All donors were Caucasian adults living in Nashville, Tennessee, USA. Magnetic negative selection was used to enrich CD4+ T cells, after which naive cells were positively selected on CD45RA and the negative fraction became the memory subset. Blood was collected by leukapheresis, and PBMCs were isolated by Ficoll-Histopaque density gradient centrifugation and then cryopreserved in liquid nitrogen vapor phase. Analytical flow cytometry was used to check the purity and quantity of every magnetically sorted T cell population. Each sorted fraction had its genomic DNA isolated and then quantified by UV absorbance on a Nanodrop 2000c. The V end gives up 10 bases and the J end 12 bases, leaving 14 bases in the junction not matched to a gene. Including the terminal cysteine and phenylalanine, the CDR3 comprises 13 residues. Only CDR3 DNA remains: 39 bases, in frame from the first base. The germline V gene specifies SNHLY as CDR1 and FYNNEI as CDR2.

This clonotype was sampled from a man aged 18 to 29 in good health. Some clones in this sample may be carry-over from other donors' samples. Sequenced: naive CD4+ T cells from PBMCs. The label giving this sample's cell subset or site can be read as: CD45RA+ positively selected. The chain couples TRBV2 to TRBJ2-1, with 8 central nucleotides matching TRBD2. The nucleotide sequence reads TGTGCCATCACCCGGCGGGAGGCCCCTTTGCAGTTCTTC. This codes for CAITRREAPLQFF. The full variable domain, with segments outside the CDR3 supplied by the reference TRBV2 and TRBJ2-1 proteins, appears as EPEVTQTPSHQVTQMGQEVILRCVPISNHLYFYWYRQILGQKVEFLVSFYNNEISEKSEIFDDQFSVERPDGSNFTLKIRSTKLEDSAMYFCAITRREAPLQFFGPGTRLTVL.